One sample yielded the 25 T cell receptor beta chains listed below, sequenced in a study of blood T cell repertoires in COVID-19 (dated by TCRdb to 2018 to 2021). Library preparation was by the immunoSEQ multiplex PCR assay. TCRdb provides this immuneACCESS table in a form limited to in-frame rearrangements. Some clones are lacking; in checked studies, under half of them reflect an unresolved V gene, and why the rest are absent is not known. The sample profile shows around 130,000 clones; over 80% of them were found once. Of the sample, almost 9% is held by the ten largest clones. Sequencing input: peripheral blood. These receptors all come from a young man with COVID-19, enrolled during active disease.

Only a few counts were recorded for this clone. The V gene is TRBV4-1, the J gene TRBJ2-7; 7 nucleotides match TRBD1. This CDR3 is 14 amino acids long. The V segment lost 2 bases and the J segment 4 bases; nucleotides outside the gene matches: 5. Germline values: CDR1 MGHRA, CDR2 YSYEKL. The CDR3 region is CASSQRTGGYEQYF. The CDR3 DNA sequence: TGCGCCAGCAGCCAAAGGACAGGTGGGTACGAGCAGTACTTC.

The chain couples TRBV5-1 to TRBJ2-3, with D unclear. From germline, CDR1 is SGHRS and CDR2 YFSETQ. The CDR3 runs 13 residues. The V gene lost 5 bases and the J gene lost 5 bases, with 12 bases spanning the gap. The CDR3 nucleotides are TGCGCCAGCAGTCGCGGAGAGGTAGATACGCAGTATTTT. Translating it yields CASSRGEVDTQYF.

The J gene is TRBJ1-5, the V gene TRBV6-2 or TRBV6-3; D is perhaps TRBD1 (6 bases). The V and J ends lost 4 bases and 3 bases respectively, with 10 bases between them. CDR1 and CDR2 from the germline V gene are MNHEY and SVGEGT. The CDR3 is 14 residues long. The CDR3 coding sequence is TGTGCCAGCAGTTGGACAGCTCTCAATCAGCCCCAGCATTTT. This translates into CASSWTALNQPQHF.

This clone has only a few counts. This chain links TRBV2 with TRBJ1-2; 9 bases line up with TRBD1. CDR1 and CDR2 from the germline V gene are SNHLY and FYNNEI. The CDR3 length is 13 residues. V shed 7 bases, J shed 8 bases, and the junction held 8 bases outside the gene matches. This chain's CDR3 is CASKGTGSGGYTF. CDR3 sequence (DNA): TGTGCCAGCAAGGGGACAGGGTCGGGGGGCTACACCTTC.

This rearrangement joins TRBV9 to TRBJ2-3, with 11 bases matching TRBD2. The CDR3 runs to 17 residues. The V gene's germline CDR1 is SGDLS and CDR2 YYNGEE. Losses at the gene ends were 5 bases for V and 4 bases for J; bases not matched to a gene: 12. CDR3 nucleotide sequence: TGTGCCAGCAGTCGGAACCCTAGCGGGAGGTGGTCAGATACGCAGTATTTT. This sequence encodes CASSRNPSGRWSDTQYF.

V gene TRBV2 combines with J gene TRBJ2-7; D is possibly TRBD1 (6 bases). CDR1 and CDR2 (germline): SNHLY, FYNNEI. Trimming removed 4 bases from V and 1 base from J, with 11 bases in between. The CDR3 contains 14 residues. CDR3 sequence reads: CASSGSTGSYEQYF. DNA of the CDR3: TGTGCCAGCAGTGGGAGTACAGGGTCCTACGAGCAGTACTTC.

The chain combines TRBV5-5 with TRBJ2-2, with 8 nucleotides matching TRBD2. CDR3 size: 18 residues. The V gene's germline CDR1 is SGHKS and CDR2 YYEKEE (reference sequence). V trimming: 0 bases; J trimming: 4 bases; junction bases outside the gene matches: 11. DNA for the CDR3: TGTGCCAGCAGCTTGGTTCTAGCGGGCTATGCGGGCACCGGGGAGCTGTTTTTT. Amino acid sequence: CASSLVLAGYAGTGELFF.

V and J are TRBV18 and TRBJ1-4, with 7 nucleotides matching TRBD1. V gave up 2 bases and J gave up 2 bases; unmatched junction bases: 2. From germline, CDR1 is KGHSH and CDR2 LQKENI. CDR3 size: 15 residues. The CDR3 sequence is CASSPRGLTNEKLFF. The DNA for the CDR3 is TGTGCCAGCTCACCAAGGGGGCTCACTAATGAAAAACTGTTTTTT.

This chain connects TRBV28 to TRBJ2-7, with a tentative D call TRBD1 (6 bases). This CDR3 is built from 16 residues. Trimming pared 4 bases from V and 3 bases from J, leaving 19 bases between. Germline V lookup: CDR1 MDHEN, CDR2 SYDVKM. The CDR3 DNA follows: TGTGCCAGCAGTTCTCCAACAGGGAAAAAGCTCTACGAGCAGTACTTC. Translating gives CASSSPTGKKLYEQYF.

Written as DNA, the CDR3 is TGCGCCAGCAGCCAAGTAAGGGGGCAGTTCCAAGAGACCCAGTACTTC. Translation: CASSQVRGQFQETQYF. This sequence joins TRBV5-1 and TRBJ2-5, with 7 bases identical to TRBD1. CDR1 and CDR2 from the germline V gene are SGHRS and YFSETQ. The CDR3 runs to 16 residues. J gave up 1 base and V 4 bases, and 10 bases lay outside the gene matches.

The V and J genes are TRBV27 and TRBJ1-4; a weak D match, TRBD1 (5 bases). Trimming pared 8 bases from V and 10 bases from J, leaving 17 bases between. The CDR3 loop spans 13 amino acids. Germline CDR1 and CDR2: MNHEY and SMNVEV (reference sequence). CDR3 coding DNA: TGTGCCAGCCTCTCTCTGGGGGAGGGAAAACTGTTTTTT. This gives the protein CASLSLGEGKLFF. Drawing the rest from reference TRBV27 and TRBJ1-4, the complete variable domain is EAQVTQNPRYLITVTGKKLTVTCSQNMNHEYMSWYRQDPGLGLRQIYYSMNVEVTDKGDVPEGYKVSRKEKRNFPLILESPSPNQTSLYFCASLSLGEGKLFFGSGTQLSVL.

This sequence joins TRBV24-1 and TRBJ1-5; D gene unclear. Germline lookup yields CDR1 KGHDR and CDR2 SFDVKD. CDR3 size: 14 residues. V was clipped by 9 bases and J by 3 bases, with 14 bases between them. This chain's CDR3 is CATHSGAFNQPQHF. For the CDR3, the DNA is TGTGCCACCCACTCGGGAGCTTTCAATCAGCCCCAGCATTTT.

About this clone: The same CDR3 also results from other DNA sequences found in this sample. The chain has TRBV28 and TRBJ2-3, with D tentatively TRBD1 (7 bases). The germline V gene has CDR1 MDHEN and CDR2 SYDVKM. The CDR3 consists of 15 residues. Trimming shortened V by 2 bases and J by 1 base, and 10 bases separated the two germline ends. CDR3 sequence (DNA): TGTGCCAGCAGTTTAGGGGGGACAGGCACAGATACGCAGTATTTT. It codes for CASSLGGTGTDTQYF.

The chain carries TRBV6-1 and TRBJ1-5, with a weak D call TRBD1 (6 bases). CDR3 size: 16 residues. Trimming removed 4 bases from V and 0 bases from J, with 13 bases in between. Germline loops: CDR1 MNHNS, CDR2 SASEGT. CDR3 nucleotide sequence: TGTGCCAGCAGTGGGCGCGGGGGCTATAGCAATCAGCCCCAGCATTTT. Translated, it gives CASSGRGGYSNQPQHF.

This clone showed up just once. This chain joins TRBV4-1 and TRBJ2-7, with D perhaps matching TRBD1 (5 bases). Per the germline V gene, CDR1 is MGHRA and CDR2 is YSYEKL. V gave up 1 base and J gave up 6 bases, with 10 bases separating them. This CDR3 region has 13 residues. CDR3 sequence reads: CASSQGQLSEQYF. CDR3 in DNA: TGCGCCAGCAGCCAAGGACAGCTTAGCGAGCAGTACTTC.

This chain connects TRBV6-5 to TRBJ2-5; TRBD2 agrees at 7 bases. Germline V lookup: CDR1 MNHEY, CDR2 SVGAGI. The trim removed 11 bases at V and 6 bases at J, leaving 12 bases unmatched. This CDR3 has 13 residues. The CDR3: CAALEASGKTQYF. The CDR3 DNA follows: TGTGCCGCCCTTGAGGCGAGCGGGAAGACCCAGTACTTC.

This clone was observed a single time. The V and J genes are TRBV19 and TRBJ2-5; D gene uncertain. Between the trimmed V and J ends, which lost 8 bases and 4 bases, there was a span of 14 bases. CDR1 is LNHDA and CDR2 is SQIVND in the germline V gene (reference sequence). The CDR3 length is 13 residues. The CDR3 region has the DNA TGTGCCAGTCCCCACCCGGCGGCAGAGACCCAGTACTTC. Residues: CASPHPAAETQYF. Together with reference TRBV19 and TRBJ2-5, the CDR3 gives the full variable domain: DGGITQSPKYLFRKEGQNVTLSCEQNLNHDAMYWYRQDPGQGLRLIYYSQIVNDFQKGDIAEGYSVSREKKESFPLTVTSAQKNPTAFYLCASPHPAAETQYFGPGTRLLVL.

The chain recombines TRBV6-5 with TRBJ2-1, with D tentatively TRBD2 (6 bases). Germline CDR1 reads MNHEY; CDR2 reads SVGAGI. There are 16 residues in the CDR3. Trimming took 0 bases from V and 0 from J, leaving 9 bases between them. CDR3 in amino acids: CASSYSGGNSYNEQFF. The DNA for the CDR3 is TGTGCCAGCAGTTACTCCGGCGGGAACTCCTACAATGAGCAGTTCTTC.

Here the CDR3 reads CAWGTGYGYTF. The DNA of the CDR3 is TGTGCCTGGGGGACAGGGTATGGCTACACCTTC. The chain combines TRBV30 with TRBJ1-2; 9 bases line up with TRBD1. The CDR3 is made up of 11 amino acids. CDR1 GTSNPN and CDR2 SVGIG come from the germline V gene (reference sequence). With V trimmed by 5 bases and J by 5 bases, 0 bases remained unmatched.

In this sample, this clone turned up a few times. CDR3: CSAIAGYEQYF. CDR3 sequence (DNA): TGCAGTGCTATCGCAGGGTACGAGCAGTACTTC. The chain employs TRBV20-1 and TRBJ2-7, with D possibly being TRBD1 (5 bases). The CDR3 runs to 11 residues. V was shortened by 4 bases and J by 4 bases, with 8 bases between the two germline ends. Germline V lookup: CDR1 DFQATT, CDR2 SNEGSKA (reference sequence).

V usage is TRBV15 and J usage is TRBJ1-4; weak D call: TRBD1 (6 bases). This CDR3 has 13 amino acids. V gave up 7 bases and J gave up 4 bases, with 10 bases separating them. Per germline, CDR1 LNHNV and CDR2 YYDKDF (reference sequence). CDR3 sequence (DNA): TGTGCCACCACTGGACAGCATAATGAAAAACTGTTTTTT. Translation gives CATTGQHNEKLFF.

This chain joins TRBV19 and TRBJ2-2, with 11 bases that match TRBD2. Per the germline V gene, CDR1 is LNHDA and CDR2 is SQIVND (reference sequence). The CDR3 totals 16 residues. V lost 4 bases, J lost 6 bases, and 7 bases stayed unmatched. CDR3 loop: CASSTLAGARAGELFF. Written as DNA, the CDR3 is TGTGCCAGTAGTACACTAGCGGGAGCTCGTGCCGGGGAGCTGTTTTTT.

The gene calls are TRBV30 and TRBJ1-5, with D possibly TRBD1 on 6 matching bases. V shed 8 bases and J shed 4 bases, with 18 bases lying between them. Per the germline V gene, CDR1 is GTSNPN and CDR2 is SVGIG (reference sequence). The CDR3 loop spans 14 amino acids. DNA for the CDR3: TGTGCCGCCTCTGAAGGGGGATTGAATCAGCCCCAGCATTTT. Its protein is CAASEGGLNQPQHF.

The gene calls are TRBV24-1 and TRBJ2-3, with D possibly matching TRBD2 (6 bases). Germline V gene lookup returns CDR1 KGHDR and CDR2 SFDVKD. Trimming pared 7 bases from V and 0 bases from J, leaving 13 bases between. This CDR3 comprises 15 residues. Here the CDR3 DNA reads TGTGCCACCAGCCGGGACTCGGTTAGCACAGATACGCAGTATTTT. Its protein is CATSRDSVSTDTQYF.

V gene TRBV6-6 combines with J gene TRBJ2-7, with 10 bases identical to TRBD2. The CDR3 is made up of 15 amino acids. Germline values: CDR1 MNHNY, CDR2 SVGAGI (reference sequence). J was trimmed by 10 bases and V by 6 bases; bases with no gene match: 15. Here the CDR3 reads CASRPASGTSVLQYF. For the CDR3, the DNA is TGTGCCAGCAGGCCGGCCTCCGGGACTAGCGTGCTCCAGTACTTC.